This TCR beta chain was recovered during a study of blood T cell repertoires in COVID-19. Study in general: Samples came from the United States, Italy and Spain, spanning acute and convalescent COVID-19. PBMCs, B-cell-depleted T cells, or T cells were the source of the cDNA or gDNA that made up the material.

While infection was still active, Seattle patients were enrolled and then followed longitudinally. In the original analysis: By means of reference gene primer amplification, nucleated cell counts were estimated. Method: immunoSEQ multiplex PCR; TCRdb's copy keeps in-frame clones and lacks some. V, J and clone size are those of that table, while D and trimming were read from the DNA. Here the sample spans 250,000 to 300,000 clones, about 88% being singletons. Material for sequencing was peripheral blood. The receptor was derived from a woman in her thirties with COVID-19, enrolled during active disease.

The CDR3 here is CASSYSTSGTGELFF. For the CDR3, the DNA is TGTGCCAGCAGTTACTCAACTAGCGGCACCGGGGAGCTGTTTTTT. The chain joins TRBV6-6 to TRBJ2-2, with 8 bases aligning to TRBD2. The J segment lost 4 bases and the V segment lost 0 bases, leaving 1 base of the junction unmatched. The CDR3 length is 15 residues. Germline loops: CDR1 MNHNY, CDR2 SVGAGI (reference sequence).